This TCR beta chain was recovered during a study of STAT5B mutations in CD4+ large granular lymphocyte leukemia. The method was immunoSEQ multiplex PCR; TCRdb's version includes in-frame clones alone and lacks a portion of them. The sample lists 45,000 or so clones, 86% seen once, with 2.6% in the top ten. V was shortened by 5 bases and J by 2 bases, with 12 bases between the two germline ends. Germline loops: CDR1 SSHAT, CDR2 FNYEAQ (reference sequence). CDR3 size: 14 residues. The sequenced material came from CD4+ T cells from blood buffy coats. This receptor was identified in a human donor in good health. J is TRBJ2-5 and V is TRBV7-7, with a weak D call TRBD1 (6 bases). The CDR3 DNA is TGTGCCAGCAGCCCTCAGGGGTATCAAGAGACCCAGTACTTC. This codes for CASSPQGYQETQYF.